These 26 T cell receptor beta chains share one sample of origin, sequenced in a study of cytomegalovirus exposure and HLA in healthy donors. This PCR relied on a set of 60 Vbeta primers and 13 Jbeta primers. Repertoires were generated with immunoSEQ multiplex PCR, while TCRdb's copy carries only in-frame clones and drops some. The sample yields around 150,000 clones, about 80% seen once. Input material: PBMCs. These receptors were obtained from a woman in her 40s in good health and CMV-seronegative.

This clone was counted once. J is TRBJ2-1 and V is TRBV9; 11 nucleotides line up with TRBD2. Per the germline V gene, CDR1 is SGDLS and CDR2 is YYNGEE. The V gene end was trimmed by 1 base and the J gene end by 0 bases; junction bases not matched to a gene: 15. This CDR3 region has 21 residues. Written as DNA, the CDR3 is TGTGCCAGCAGCGTAAATTTACGACTAGCGGGACCTGCGGGCTCCTACAATGAGCAGTTCTTC. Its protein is CASSVNLRLAGPAGSYNEQFF.

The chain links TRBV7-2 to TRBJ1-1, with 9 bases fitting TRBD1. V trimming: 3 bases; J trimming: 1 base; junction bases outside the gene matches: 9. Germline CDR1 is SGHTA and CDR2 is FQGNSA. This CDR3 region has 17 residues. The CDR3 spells CASSLRGQGMGNTEAFF. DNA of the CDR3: TGTGCCAGCAGCTTGAGAGGACAGGGGATGGGGAACACTGAAGCTTTCTTT.

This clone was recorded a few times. The chain's CDR3 is CASSLKGAGTEAFF. CDR3 in DNA: TGTGCCAGCAGTTTAAAGGGGGCAGGCACTGAAGCTTTCTTT. The chain employs TRBV6-5 and TRBJ1-1, with 7 bases fitting TRBD1. The V gene's germline CDR1 is MNHEY and CDR2 SVGAGI. J gave up 4 bases and V 4 bases, and 6 bases lay outside the gene matches. The CDR3 spans 14 residues.

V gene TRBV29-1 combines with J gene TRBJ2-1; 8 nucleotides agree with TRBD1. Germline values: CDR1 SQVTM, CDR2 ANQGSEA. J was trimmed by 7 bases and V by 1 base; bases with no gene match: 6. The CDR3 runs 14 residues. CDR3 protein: CSVEGQGAWNEQFF. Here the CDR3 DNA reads TGCAGCGTTGAAGGGCAGGGGGCTTGGAATGAGCAGTTCTTC.

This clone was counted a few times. CDR3 sequence (DNA): TGCGCCAGCTCCCGAGGGGGGGCGATGCTCAACACTGAAGCTTTCTTT. Protein sequence: CASSRGGAMLNTEAFF. The chain carries TRBV5-1 and TRBJ1-1, with TRBD1 as a possible D gene (6 bases). The CDR3 extends over 16 amino acids. The germline gives CDR1 SGHRS, CDR2 YFSETQ. V was cut by 7 bases and J by 2 bases, with 21 bases left in between.

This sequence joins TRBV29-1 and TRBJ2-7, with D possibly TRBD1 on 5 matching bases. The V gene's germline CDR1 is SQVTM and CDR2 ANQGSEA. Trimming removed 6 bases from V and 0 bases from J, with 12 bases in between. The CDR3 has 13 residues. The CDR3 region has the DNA TGCAGCGTGGCTACAGGTTCCTCCTACGAGCAGTACTTC. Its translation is CSVATGSSYEQYF.

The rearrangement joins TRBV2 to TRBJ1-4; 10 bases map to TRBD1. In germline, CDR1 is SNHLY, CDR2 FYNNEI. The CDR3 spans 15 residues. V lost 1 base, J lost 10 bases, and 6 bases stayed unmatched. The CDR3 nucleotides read TGTGCCAGCAGTGAAGAGGGACAGGGGTTCGGAAAACTGTTTTTT. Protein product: CASSEEGQGFGKLFF.

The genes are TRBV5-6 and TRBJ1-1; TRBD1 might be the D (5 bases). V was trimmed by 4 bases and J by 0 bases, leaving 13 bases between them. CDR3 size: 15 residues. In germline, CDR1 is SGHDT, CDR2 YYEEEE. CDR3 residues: CASSPRGGMNTEAFF. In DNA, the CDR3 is TGTGCCAGCAGCCCTCGGGGGGGGATGAACACTGAAGCTTTCTTT.

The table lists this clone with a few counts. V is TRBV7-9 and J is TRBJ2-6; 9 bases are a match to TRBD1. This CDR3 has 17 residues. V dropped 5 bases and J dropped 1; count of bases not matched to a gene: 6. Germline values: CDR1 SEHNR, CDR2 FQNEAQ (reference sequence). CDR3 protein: CASSRTTGGSGANVLTF. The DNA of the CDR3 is TGTGCCAGCAGCCGCACGACAGGGGGTTCTGGGGCCAACGTCCTGACTTTC.

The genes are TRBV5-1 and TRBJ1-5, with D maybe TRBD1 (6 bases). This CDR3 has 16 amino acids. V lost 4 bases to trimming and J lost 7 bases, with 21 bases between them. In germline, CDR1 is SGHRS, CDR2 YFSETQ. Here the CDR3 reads CASSPEGGGAGQPQHF. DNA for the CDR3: TGCGCCAGCAGCCCCGAAGGGGGTGGGGCCGGACAGCCCCAGCATTTT.

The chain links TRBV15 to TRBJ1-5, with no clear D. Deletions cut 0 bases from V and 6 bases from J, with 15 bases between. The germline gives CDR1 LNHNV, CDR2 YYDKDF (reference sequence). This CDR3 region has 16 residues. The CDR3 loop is CATSRDPGLGGQPQHF. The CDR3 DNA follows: TGTGCCACCAGCAGAGATCCTGGGTTGGGAGGTCAGCCCCAGCATTTT.

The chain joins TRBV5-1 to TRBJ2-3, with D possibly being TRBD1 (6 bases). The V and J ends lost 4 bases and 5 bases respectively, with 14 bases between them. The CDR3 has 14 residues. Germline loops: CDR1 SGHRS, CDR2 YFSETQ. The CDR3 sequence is CASSPQGRVDTQYF. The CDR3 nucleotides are TGCGCCAGCAGCCCACAGGGCAGGGTAGATACGCAGTATTTT.

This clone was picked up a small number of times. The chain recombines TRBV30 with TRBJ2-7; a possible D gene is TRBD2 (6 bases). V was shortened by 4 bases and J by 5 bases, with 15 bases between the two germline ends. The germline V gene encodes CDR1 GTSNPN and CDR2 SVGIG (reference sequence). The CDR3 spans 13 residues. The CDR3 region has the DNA TGTGCCTGGAACGGGAGAGGGTCCCACGAGCAGTACTTC. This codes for CAWNGRGSHEQYF.

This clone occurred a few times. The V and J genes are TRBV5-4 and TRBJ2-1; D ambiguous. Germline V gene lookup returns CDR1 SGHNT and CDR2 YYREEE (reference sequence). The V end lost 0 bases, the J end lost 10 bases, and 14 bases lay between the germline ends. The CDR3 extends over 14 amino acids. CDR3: CASSLGGRAWEQFF. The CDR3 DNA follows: TGTGCCAGCAGCTTGGGAGGCCGAGCATGGGAGCAGTTCTTC.

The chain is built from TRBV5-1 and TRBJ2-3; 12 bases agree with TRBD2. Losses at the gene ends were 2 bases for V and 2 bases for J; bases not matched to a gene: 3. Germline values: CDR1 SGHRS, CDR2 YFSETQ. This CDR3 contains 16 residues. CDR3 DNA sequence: TGCGCCAGCAGCTTCGGACTAGCGGGATCCACAGATACGCAGTATTTT. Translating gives CASSFGLAGSTDTQYF.

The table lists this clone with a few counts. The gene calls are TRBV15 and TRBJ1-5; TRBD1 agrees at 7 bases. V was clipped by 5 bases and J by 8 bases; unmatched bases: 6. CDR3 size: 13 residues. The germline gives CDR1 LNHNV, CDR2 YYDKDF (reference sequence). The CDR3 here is CATSQGTAKPQHF. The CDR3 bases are TGTGCCACCAGCCAAGGGACAGCAAAGCCCCAGCATTTT.

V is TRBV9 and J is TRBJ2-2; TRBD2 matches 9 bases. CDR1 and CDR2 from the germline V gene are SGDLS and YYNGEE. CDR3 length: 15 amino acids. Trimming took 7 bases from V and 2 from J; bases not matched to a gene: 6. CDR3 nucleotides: TGTGCCAGCGCAAGGACTAGCGTAAACACCGGGGAGCTGTTTTTT. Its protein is CASARTSVNTGELFF.

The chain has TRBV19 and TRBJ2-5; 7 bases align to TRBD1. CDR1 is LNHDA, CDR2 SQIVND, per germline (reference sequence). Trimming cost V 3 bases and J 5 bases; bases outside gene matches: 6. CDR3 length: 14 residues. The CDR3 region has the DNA TGTGCCAGTAGTATGAGGGGGCGCGGGGAGACCCAGTACTTC. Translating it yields CASSMRGRGETQYF.

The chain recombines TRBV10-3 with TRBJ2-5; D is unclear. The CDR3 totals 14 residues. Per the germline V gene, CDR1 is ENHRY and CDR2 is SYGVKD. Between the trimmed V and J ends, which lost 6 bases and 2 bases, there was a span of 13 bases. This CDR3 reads CAISPSAVQETQYF. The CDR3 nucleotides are TGTGCCATCAGCCCCAGCGCGGTTCAAGAGACCCAGTACTTC.

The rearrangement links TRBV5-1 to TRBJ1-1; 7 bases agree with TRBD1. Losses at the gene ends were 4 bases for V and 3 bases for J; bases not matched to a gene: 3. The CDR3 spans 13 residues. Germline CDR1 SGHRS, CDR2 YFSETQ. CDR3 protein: CASSRTGDTEAFF. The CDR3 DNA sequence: TGCGCCAGCAGCCGGACAGGAGACACTGAAGCTTTCTTT.

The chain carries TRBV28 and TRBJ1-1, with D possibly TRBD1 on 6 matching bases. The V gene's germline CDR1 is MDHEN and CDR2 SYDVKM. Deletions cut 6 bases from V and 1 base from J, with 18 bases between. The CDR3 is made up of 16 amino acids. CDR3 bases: TGTGCCAGCAGCTCCGCAACAGGGATGGGGAACACTGAAGCTTTCTTT. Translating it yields CASSSATGMGNTEAFF.

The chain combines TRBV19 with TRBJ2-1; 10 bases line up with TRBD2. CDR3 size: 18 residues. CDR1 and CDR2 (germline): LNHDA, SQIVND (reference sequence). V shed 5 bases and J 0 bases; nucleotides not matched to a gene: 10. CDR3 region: CASSLEGTSVGSYNEQFF. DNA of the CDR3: TGTGCCAGTAGTTTGGAAGGGACTAGCGTAGGCTCCTACAATGAGCAGTTCTTC.

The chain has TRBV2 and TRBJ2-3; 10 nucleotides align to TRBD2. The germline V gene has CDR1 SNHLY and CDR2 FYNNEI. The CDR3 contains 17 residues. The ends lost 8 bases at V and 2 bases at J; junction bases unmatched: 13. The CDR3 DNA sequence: TGTGCCAGCCCTAGCGGGGCTAGCGGGGGCCCCACAGATACGCAGTATTTT. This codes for CASPSGASGGPTDTQYF.

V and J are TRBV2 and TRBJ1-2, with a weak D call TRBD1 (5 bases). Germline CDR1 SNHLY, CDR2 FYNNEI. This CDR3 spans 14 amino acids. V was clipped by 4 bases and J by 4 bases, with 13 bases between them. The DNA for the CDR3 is TGTGCCAGCAGTGGGGACCGACTAGTCTATGGCTACACCTTC. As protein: CASSGDRLVYGYTF.

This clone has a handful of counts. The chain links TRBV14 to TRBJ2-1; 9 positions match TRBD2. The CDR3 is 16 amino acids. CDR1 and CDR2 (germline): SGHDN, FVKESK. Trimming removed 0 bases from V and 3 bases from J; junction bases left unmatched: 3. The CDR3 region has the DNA TGTGCCAGCAGCCAAGATTTAGCGGGGGTCTACAATGAGCAGTTCTTC. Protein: CASSQDLAGVYNEQFF. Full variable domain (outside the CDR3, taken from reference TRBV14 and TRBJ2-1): EAGVTQFPSHSVIEKGQTVTLRCDPISGHDNLYWYRRVMGKEIKFLLHFVKESKQDESGMPNNRFLAERTGGTYSTLKVQPAELEDSGVYFCASSQDLAGVYNEQFFGPGTRLTVL.

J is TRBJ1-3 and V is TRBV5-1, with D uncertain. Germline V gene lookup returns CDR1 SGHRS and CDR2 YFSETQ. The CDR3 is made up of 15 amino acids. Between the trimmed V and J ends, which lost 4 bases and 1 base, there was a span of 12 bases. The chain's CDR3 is CASSPDFSSGNTIYF. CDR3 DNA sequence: TGCGCCAGCAGCCCCGACTTTTCATCTGGAAACACCATATATTTT.